Following are 5 T cell receptor beta chains from one sample sequenced in a study of T cell repertoires in cytomegalovirus infection. Their antigens are not known. TCRdb reanalysed the reads using MiXCR and keeps one entry per CDR3 protein. The profile shows 750,000 to 950,000 distinct CDR3 sequences, approximately 32% of them singletons. The specimen comprised cultured CD8+ T cells from PBMCs, sampled from culture after CMV antigen stimulation. The receptors shown here come from a human donor in good health (CMV status not recorded). Some clones in this sample may be carry-over from other donors' samples.

This clonotype was detected many times. J is TRBJ2-1 and V is TRBV12-3 or TRBV12-4; TRBD2 might be the D (6 bases). This CDR3 is built from 18 residues. The V end lost 10 bases, the J end lost 3 bases, and 28 bases lay between the germline ends. The CDR3 coding sequence is TGTGCCACCGGAGCTACGACTAGTCCAATAGGATGCTACAATGAGCAGTTCTTC. Protein: CATGATTSPIGCYNEQFF.

This clonotype was observed a few times. The gene calls are TRBV2 and TRBJ2-7, with D perhaps being TRBD1 or TRBD2 (5 bases each). The germline V gene encodes CDR1 SNHLY and CDR2 FYNNEI. V lost 4 bases and J 3 bases, leaving 7 bases between the germline ends. The CDR3 sequence is 12 residues long. The CDR3 spells CASSGGVYEQYV. CDR3 DNA sequence: TGTGCCAGCAGTGGAGGGGTCTACGAGCAGTACGTC.

This chain links TRBV29-1 with TRBJ2-2, with D perhaps matching TRBD2 (5 bases). Germline V CDR1 and CDR2: SQVTM, ANQGSEA. This CDR3 has 15 residues. Trimming removed 6 bases at V and 6 bases at J, with 20 bases between. The CDR3 bases are TGCAGCGTCCGCGGGCCCTACAACCCGGCCGGGGAGCTGTTTTTT. Encoded protein: CSVRGPYNPAGELFF.

The chain uses TRBV6-1 and TRBJ1-5; D unclear. Per the germline V gene, CDR1 is MNHNS and CDR2 is SASEGT. V lost 2 bases and J 0 bases, leaving 8 bases between the germline ends. The CDR3 runs 15 residues. CDR3 in DNA: TGTGCCAGCAGTGAATGGTCAGATAGCAATCAGCCCCAGCATTTT. Its protein product is CASSEWSDSNQPQHF.

As concerns this clonotype: It may be a read error: a sequence one base away is much more abundant. This chain connects TRBV6-1 to TRBJ2-5; D gene ambiguous. Per germline, CDR1 MNHNS and CDR2 SASEGT. Trimming stripped 4 bases from V and 1 base from J, with 4 bases between. This CDR3 contains 12 residues. CDR3 DNA sequence: TGTGCCAGCAGTGCTGCCCAAGAGACCCAGTACTTC. Its translation is CASSAAQETQYF.